Shown below are 10 T cell receptor beta chains from a single sample sequenced in a study of T cell changes during pregnancy in multiple sclerosis. TCRdb keeps only in-frame clones here, not all; method: immunoSEQ multiplex PCR. The repertoire holds tens of thousands of clones, with over 80% as singletons. The sequences come from CD4+ T cells from peripheral blood mononuclear cells, collected in the second trimester of pregnancy. The receptors derive from a female donor with multiple sclerosis, enrolled in a pregnancy study.

This clone was seen just once. The genes are TRBV7-9 and TRBJ2-7; TRBD1 matches 8 bases. V was pared by 6 bases and J by 1 base, with 5 bases of the junction left unmatched. Germline values: CDR1 SEHNR, CDR2 FQNEAQ (reference sequence). This CDR3 comprises 14 residues. The CDR3 bases are TGTGCCAGCAGATTGAACAGGGGGTCCTACGAGCAGTACTTC. Its translation is CASRLNRGSYEQYF.

The chain joins TRBV5-6 to TRBJ2-3; TRBD2 might be the D (7 bases). The V end was cut by 6 bases, the J end by 0 bases, with 17 bases between. This CDR3 has 16 residues. Looked up from germline, CDR1 is SGHDT and CDR2 is YYEEEE. The CDR3 sequence: CASTENGGPSTDTQYF. The CDR3 coding sequence is TGTGCCAGCACCGAAAACGGGGGGCCCAGCACAGATACGCAGTATTTT.

The chain recombines TRBV28 with TRBJ2-7; D not certain. The CDR3 is 14 amino acids. The V end lost 2 bases, the J end lost 0 bases, and 8 bases lay between the germline ends. Germline lookup yields CDR1 MDHEN and CDR2 SYDVKM. This CDR3 is CASSLNPGSYEQYF. For the CDR3, the DNA is TGTGCCAGCAGTTTAAATCCAGGCTCCTACGAGCAGTACTTC.

This clone appeared once. This chain joins TRBV19 and TRBJ2-4; TRBD2 matches 14 bases. CDR3 size: 18 residues. J was trimmed by 0 bases and V by 6 bases; bases with no gene match: 7. Germline V gives CDR1 LNHDA, CDR2 SQIVND (reference sequence). The CDR3 DNA follows: TGTGCCAGTAGCGCGACTAGCGGGAGGGCGCTAGCCAAAAACATTCAGTACTTC. It yields the protein CASSATSGRALAKNIQYF.

The J gene is TRBJ1-2, the V gene TRBV5-1; TRBD1 agrees at 8 bases. This CDR3 has 13 residues. After removal of 3 bases from V and 7 bases from J, the junction contained 5 bases not matched to a gene. CDR1 and CDR2 (germline): SGHRS, YFSETQ. The CDR3 loop reads CASSYQGAGGYTF. In DNA form, the CDR3 reads TGCGCCAGCAGCTATCAGGGGGCCGGTGGCTACACCTTC.

The chain is built from TRBV30 and TRBJ2-2; possibly TRBD1 for D (5 bases). This CDR3 is 13 amino acids long. V shed 3 bases and J shed 4 bases, with 9 bases lying between them. CDR1 and CDR2 (germline): GTSNPN, SVGIG (reference sequence). The CDR3 protein is CAWRPGSTGELFF. Here the CDR3 DNA reads TGTGCCTGGAGGCCAGGGTCCACCGGGGAGCTGTTTTTT.

This sequence joins TRBV27 and TRBJ2-7; D is uncertain. CDR1 MNHEY and CDR2 SMNVEV come from the germline V gene (reference sequence). The CDR3 loop spans 15 amino acids. V dropped 5 bases and J dropped 5 bases, with 19 bases sitting between them. The chain's CDR3 is CASSRRPMGNHEQYF. The CDR3 nucleotides are TGTGCCAGCAGTCGAAGACCCATGGGCAACCACGAGCAGTACTTC.

The rearrangement uses TRBV7-9 and TRBJ2-7; the match to TRBD2 covers 7 bases. This CDR3 has 14 amino acids. With V trimmed by 5 bases and J by 7 bases, 11 bases remained unmatched. Germline V lookup: CDR1 SEHNR, CDR2 FQNEAQ (reference sequence). The CDR3 DNA follows: TGTGCCAGCAGCAGCGGGACCACTGTTCGGGAGCAGTACTTC. Residues: CASSSGTTVREQYF.

The chain has TRBV15 and TRBJ1-2; the D gene is possibly TRBD1 (6 bases). Trimming took 3 bases from V and 5 from J, leaving 16 bases between them. Germline-derived CDR1 and CDR2 are LNHNV and YYDKDF (reference sequence). The CDR3 consists of 15 residues. The CDR3 DNA reads TGTGCCACCAGCAGGCAAGGGGGTTCGGTGTATGGCTACACCTTC. Translating gives CATSRQGGSVYGYTF.

This clone was counted a few times. The V call is TRBV6-5, the J call TRBJ1-1, with D unresolved. The CDR3 is 15 residues long. Trimming stripped 0 bases from V and 1 base from J, with 9 bases between. The germline gives CDR1 MNHEY, CDR2 SVGAGI. Here the CDR3 DNA reads TGTGCCAGCAGTTACTCGGTGGGGAGGAACACTGAAGCTTTCTTT. It encodes CASSYSVGRNTEAFF.